This T cell receptor beta chain derives from a study of T cell clones after liver transplantation. TCRdb's copy holds only in-frame clones and misses some; the assay was immunoSEQ multiplex PCR. The repertoire consists of roughly 80,000 clones, with 82% occurring once and the leading ten covering approximately 0.43%. The V gene end was trimmed by 0 bases and the J gene end by 0 bases; junction bases not matched to a gene: 5. Germline-derived CDR1 and CDR2 are SQVTM and ANQGSEA. The CDR3 has 15 residues. The source was CD4+ T cells from blood, collected roughly 3.5 years after liver transplant. The sequence derives from a human patient who received a liver transplant. Some of the T cells might come from the graft donor. The chain links TRBV29-1 to TRBJ2-7; 7 bases agree with TRBD2. As DNA, the CDR3 is TGCAGCGTTGAAGATCGGCGCGGGGGCTCCTACGAGCAGTACTTC. It encodes CSVEDRRGGSYEQYF.